The TCR beta chain under discussion was sequenced for a study of cytomegalovirus exposure and HLA in healthy donors. Study background: Within an early data release were tens of millions of unique TCRs drawn from HLA-typed donors. The study's findings and limits: On later analysis, the bulk of CMV-associated TCR beta chains appeared to be HLA-restricted. Highly shared sequence variants in one cluster were likely a sequencing artifact. Trimming of TCR beta V- and J-genes showed a link, identified in a later analysis, to a missense DCLRE1C variant.

It was with 60 Vbeta and 13 Jbeta primers that the PCR ran. Sequencing used immunoSEQ multiplex PCR; TCRdb keeps in-frame clones, though not all of them. The sample records 150,000 to 200,000 clones, almost 85% being singletons. Points on this clone: Its cognate antigen is unknown.

This CDR3 has 16 residues. The V segment lost 4 bases and the J segment 6 bases; nucleotides outside the gene matches: 13. Germline-derived CDR1 and CDR2 are SQVTM and ANQGSEA. This sequence originates from a woman in her forties or fifties in good health and CMV-seronegative. Sequenced sample: PBMCs. The chain carries TRBV29-1 and TRBJ2-3; TRBD2 matches 10 bases. In DNA, the CDR3 is TGCAGCGTTGGAGGGGTAGCGGGAGGTCAGGGGGATACGCAGTATTTT. This translates into CSVGGVAGGQGDTQYF.